This T cell receptor beta chain derives from a study of identical twins. As to this clonotype: Its antigen is unidentified.

Unique molecular identifiers were in the cDNA, with template-switch universal primer binding. TCRdb independently ran MiXCR on the 5' RACE reads; one entry per CDR3 protein. The repertoire has some 630,000 distinct CDR3 sequences, roughly 7.1% of them found once; the top ten carry 1.6%. General study results and limits: Cross-sectional statistics, not tracking of the same donors, supported the conclusions.

The same data also contributed to another study, on yellow fever vaccine responses in identical twins.

The source is a woman aged 18-30 years in good health. The sample consisted of PBMCs.

The chain's CDR3 is CASTNMGTEAFF. CDR3 nucleotides: TGTGCCAGCACCAATATGGGCACTGAAGCTTTCTTT. The chain carries TRBV2 and TRBJ1-1; D is undetermined. V was cut by 7 bases and J by 4 bases, with 10 bases left in between. The CDR3 has 12 residues. Per germline, CDR1 SNHLY and CDR2 FYNNEI. Filled out from reference TRBV2 and TRBJ1-1, the complete variable domain reads EPEVTQTPSHQVTQMGQEVILRCVPISNHLYFYWYRQILGQKVEFLVSFYNNEISEKSEIFDDQFSVERPDGSNFTLKIRSTKLEDSAMYFCASTNMGTEAFFGQGTRLTVV.